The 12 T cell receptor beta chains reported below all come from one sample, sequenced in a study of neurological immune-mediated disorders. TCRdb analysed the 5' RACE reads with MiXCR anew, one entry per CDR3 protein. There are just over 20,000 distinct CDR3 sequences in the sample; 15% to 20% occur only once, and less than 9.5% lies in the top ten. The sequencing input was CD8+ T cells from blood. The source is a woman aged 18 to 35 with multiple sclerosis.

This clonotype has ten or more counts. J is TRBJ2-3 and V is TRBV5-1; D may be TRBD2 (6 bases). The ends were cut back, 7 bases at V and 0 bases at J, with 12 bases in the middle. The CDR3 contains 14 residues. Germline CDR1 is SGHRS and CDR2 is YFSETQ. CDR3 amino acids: CASEDGGSTDTQYF. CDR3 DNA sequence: TGCGCCAGCGAGGACGGGGGTAGCACAGATACGCAGTATTTT.

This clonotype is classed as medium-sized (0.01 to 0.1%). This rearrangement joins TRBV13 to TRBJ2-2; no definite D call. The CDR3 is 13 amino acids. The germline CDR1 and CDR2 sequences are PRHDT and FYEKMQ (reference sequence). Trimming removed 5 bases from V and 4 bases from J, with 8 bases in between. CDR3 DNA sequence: TGTGCCAGCAGCGCAGGTGGCACCGGGGAGCTGTTTTTT. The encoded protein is CASSAGGTGELFF.

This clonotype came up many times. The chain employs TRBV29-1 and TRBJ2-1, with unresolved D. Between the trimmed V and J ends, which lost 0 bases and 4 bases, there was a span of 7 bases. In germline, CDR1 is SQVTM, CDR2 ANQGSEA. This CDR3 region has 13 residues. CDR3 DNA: TGCAGCGTTGAAGATCGCAGGTACAATGAGCAGTTCTTC. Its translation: CSVEDRRYNEQFF.

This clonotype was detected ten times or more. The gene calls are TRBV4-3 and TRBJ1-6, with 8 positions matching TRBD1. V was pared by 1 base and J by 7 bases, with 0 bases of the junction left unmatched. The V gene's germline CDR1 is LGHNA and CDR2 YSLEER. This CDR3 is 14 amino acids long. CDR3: CASSQGTGNSPLHF. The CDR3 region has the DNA TGCGCCAGCAGCCAAGGGACAGGGAATTCACCCCTCCACTTT.

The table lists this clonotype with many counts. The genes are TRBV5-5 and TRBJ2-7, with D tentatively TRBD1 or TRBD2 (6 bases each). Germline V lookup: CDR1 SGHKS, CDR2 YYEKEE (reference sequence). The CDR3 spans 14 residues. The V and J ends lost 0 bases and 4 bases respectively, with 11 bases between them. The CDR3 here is CASSLGGATYEQYV. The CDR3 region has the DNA TGTGCCAGCAGCTTGGGGGGGGCGACGTACGAGCAGTACGTC.

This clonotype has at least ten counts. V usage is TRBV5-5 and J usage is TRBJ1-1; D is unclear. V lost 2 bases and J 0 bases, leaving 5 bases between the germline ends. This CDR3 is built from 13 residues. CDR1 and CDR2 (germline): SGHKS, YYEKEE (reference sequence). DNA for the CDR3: TGTGCCAGCAGCTTACGCCTGAACACTGAAGCTTTCTTT. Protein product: CASSLRLNTEAFF.

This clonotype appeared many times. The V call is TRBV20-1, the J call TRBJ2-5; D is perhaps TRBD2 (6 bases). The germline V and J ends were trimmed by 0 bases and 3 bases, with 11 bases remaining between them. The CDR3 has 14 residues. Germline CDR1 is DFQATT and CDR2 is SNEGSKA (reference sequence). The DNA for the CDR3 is TGCAGTGCTAGAGATCTACGGGGGAAAGAGACCCAGTACTTC. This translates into CSARDLRGKETQYF.

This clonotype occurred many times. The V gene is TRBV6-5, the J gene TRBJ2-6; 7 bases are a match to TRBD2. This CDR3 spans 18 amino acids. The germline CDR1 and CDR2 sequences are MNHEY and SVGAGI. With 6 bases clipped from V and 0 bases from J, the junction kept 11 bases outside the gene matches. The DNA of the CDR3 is TGTGCCAGCAGCTACGGACTAGAACACGTCTCTGGGGCCAACGTCCTGACTTTC. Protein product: CASSYGLEHVSGANVLTF.

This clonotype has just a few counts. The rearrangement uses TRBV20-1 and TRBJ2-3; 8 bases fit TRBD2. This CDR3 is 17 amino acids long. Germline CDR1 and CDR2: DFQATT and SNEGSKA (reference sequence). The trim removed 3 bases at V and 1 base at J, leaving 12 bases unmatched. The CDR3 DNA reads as TGCAGTGCTAGGGGCCTGGGAAGCGGGAGTGGCACAGATACGCAGTATTTT. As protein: CSARGLGSGSGTDTQYF.

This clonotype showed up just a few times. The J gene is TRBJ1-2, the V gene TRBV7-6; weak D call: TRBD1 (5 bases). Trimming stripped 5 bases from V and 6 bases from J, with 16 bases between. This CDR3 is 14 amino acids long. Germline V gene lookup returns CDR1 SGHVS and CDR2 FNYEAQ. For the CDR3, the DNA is TGTGCCAGCAGCCCTCGGGCCCCCAGGGATGGCTACACCTTC. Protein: CASSPRAPRDGYTF.

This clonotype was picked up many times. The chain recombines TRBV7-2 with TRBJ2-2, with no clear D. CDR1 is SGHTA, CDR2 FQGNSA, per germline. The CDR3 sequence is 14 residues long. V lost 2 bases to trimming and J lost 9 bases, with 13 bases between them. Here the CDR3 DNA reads TGTGCCAGCAGCTTATCAGGCCCCGAATGGGAGCTGTTTTTT. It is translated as CASSLSGPEWELFF.

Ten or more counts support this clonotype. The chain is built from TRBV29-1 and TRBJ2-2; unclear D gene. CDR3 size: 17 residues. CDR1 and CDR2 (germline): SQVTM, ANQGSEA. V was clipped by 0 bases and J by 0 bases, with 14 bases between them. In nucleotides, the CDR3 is TGCAGCGTTGAAGATCTTAAGGCAGGCGCGAACACCGGGGAGCTGTTTTTT. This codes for CSVEDLKAGANTGELFF.